This is a list of T cell receptor beta chains from one sample in a study of blood T cell repertoires in COVID-19. Measured with immunoSEQ multiplex PCR; TCRdb has only the in-frame clones, and not every one. The sample consists of under 130,000 clones, 89% of them appearing once. The sequencing sample was made of peripheral blood. These receptors came from a woman in her fifties or sixties with acute or convalescent COVID-19. CDR3s include the opening cysteine and the closing phenylalanine or tryptophan. Fields, in order: CDR3 protein, CDR3 DNA, J gene, clone size, D gene, V gene. D genes are given only for firm matches. Clone size is shown for a subset of rows, as once, few, many or a class of expanded clone.

CDR3aa: CASSFPGGQQFF; CDR3nt: TGTGCCAGTAGTTTCCCCGGTGGGCAGCAGTTCTTC; j_gene: TRBJ2-1; abundance: NA; d_gene: NA; v_gene: TRBV19
CDR3aa: CASSWGQDYGYTF; CDR3nt: TGTGCCAGCAGTTGGGGACAGGACTATGGCTACACCTTC; j_gene: TRBJ1-2; abundance: once; d_gene: TRBD1; v_gene: TRBV12-3/TRBV12-4
CDR3aa: CASSLDAGGELFF; CDR3nt: TGTGCCAGCAGTTTAGACGCGGGAGGGGAGCTGTTTTTT; j_gene: TRBJ2-2; abundance: few; d_gene: NA; v_gene: TRBV12-3/TRBV12-4
CDR3aa: CASSQGAGMNTGELFF; CDR3nt: TGTGCCAGCAGCCAAGGGGCCGGCATGAACACCGGGGAGCTGTTTTTT; j_gene: TRBJ2-2; abundance: NA; d_gene: NA; v_gene: TRBV3-1/TRBV3-2
CDR3aa: CASSILGRAPTNYGYTF; CDR3nt: TGTGCCAGTAGTATACTTGGCAGGGCGCCTACCAACTATGGCTACACCTTC; j_gene: TRBJ1-2; abundance: NA; d_gene: NA; v_gene: TRBV19
CDR3aa: CASINQPGYGYTF; CDR3nt: TGTGCCAGCATCAATCAACCGGGCTATGGCTACACCTTC; j_gene: TRBJ1-2; abundance: few; d_gene: NA; v_gene: TRBV12-3/TRBV12-4
CDR3aa: CASSVLGLRGYTF; CDR3nt: TGTGCCAGCAGCGTACTCGGACTTCGGGGCTACACCTTC; j_gene: TRBJ1-2; abundance: NA; d_gene: NA; v_gene: TRBV28
CDR3aa: CASSLGGHSNSPLHF; CDR3nt: TGTGCCAGCAGCTTGGGGGGGCACTCAAATTCACCCCTCCACTTT; j_gene: TRBJ1-6; abundance: NA; d_gene: NA; v_gene: TRBV11-2
CDR3aa: CASSSTSGRAYEQYF; CDR3nt: TGCGCCAGCAGCTCGACTAGCGGGAGGGCCTACGAGCAGTACTTC; j_gene: TRBJ2-7; abundance: once; d_gene: TRBD2; v_gene: TRBV5-1
CDR3aa: CASITGQGSTDTQYF; CDR3nt: TGTGCCAGCATTACCGGACAGGGTAGCACAGATACGCAGTATTTT; j_gene: TRBJ2-3; abundance: NA; d_gene: TRBD1; v_gene: TRBV6-5
CDR3aa: CASSPGGFSNQPQHF; CDR3nt: TGTGCCAGCAGTCCGGGGGGGTTTAGCAATCAGCCCCAGCATTTT; j_gene: TRBJ1-5; abundance: NA; d_gene: NA; v_gene: TRBV6-5
CDR3aa: CASSLMGSYGYTF; CDR3nt: TGTGCCAGCAGCTTGATGGGGAGCTATGGCTACACCTTC; j_gene: TRBJ1-2; abundance: NA; d_gene: NA; v_gene: TRBV7-9
CDR3aa: CASSPLGPAGEQFF; CDR3nt: TGTGCCAGCAGCCCCCTCGGGCCGGCGGGTGAGCAGTTCTTC; j_gene: TRBJ2-1; abundance: NA; d_gene: NA; v_gene: TRBV11-2
CDR3aa: CAWSGQSNEKLFF; CDR3nt: TGTGCCTGGTCGGGACAGAGTAATGAAAAACTGTTTTTT; j_gene: TRBJ1-4; abundance: NA; d_gene: TRBD1; v_gene: TRBV30
CDR3aa: CASSLSRDTQYF; CDR3nt: TGCGCCAGCAGCTTGTCGCGGGATACGCAGTATTTT; j_gene: TRBJ2-3; abundance: NA; d_gene: NA; v_gene: TRBV5-1
CDR3aa: CASSTGIGLTVGDEQFF; CDR3nt: TGTGCCAGCAGCACAGGTATAGGGTTGACTGTTGGAGATGAGCAGTTCTTC; j_gene: TRBJ2-1; abundance: NA; d_gene: NA; v_gene: TRBV5-8
CDR3aa: CSVVRGGVETQYF; CDR3nt: TGCAGCGTTGTCCGCGGGGGGGTGGAGACCCAGTACTTC; j_gene: TRBJ2-5; abundance: NA; d_gene: TRBD2; v_gene: TRBV29-1
CDR3aa: CASSLGTSGYEQYF; CDR3nt: TGCGCCAGCAGCCTCGGGACTAGCGGCTACGAGCAGTACTTC; j_gene: TRBJ2-7; abundance: NA; d_gene: TRBD2; v_gene: TRBV5-1
CDR3aa: CASSFLAGGQYGEQFF; CDR3nt: TGCGCCAGCAGCTTTCTAGCGGGAGGACAGTATGGTGAGCAGTTCTTC; j_gene: TRBJ2-1; abundance: NA; d_gene: TRBD2; v_gene: TRBV5-1
CDR3aa: CASSAGTGEETQYF; CDR3nt: TGTGCCAGCTCCGCTGGGACAGGGGAAGAGACCCAGTACTTC; j_gene: TRBJ2-5; abundance: NA; d_gene: TRBD1; v_gene: TRBV18
CDR3aa: CSVSTGHYGYTF; CDR3nt: TGCAGCGTGTCGACAGGGCACTATGGCTACACCTTC; j_gene: TRBJ1-2; abundance: NA; d_gene: TRBD1; v_gene: TRBV29-1
CDR3aa: CAWSVQADEKLFF; CDR3nt: TGTGCCTGGAGTGTACAGGCGGATGAAAAACTGTTTTTT; j_gene: TRBJ1-4; abundance: NA; d_gene: NA; v_gene: TRBV30
CDR3aa: CASRLGQSNYGYTF; CDR3nt: TGTGCCAGTAGATTGGGACAGTCAAACTATGGCTACACCTTC; j_gene: TRBJ1-2; abundance: NA; d_gene: TRBD1; v_gene: TRBV19
CDR3aa: CASRLRGGNEQFF; CDR3nt: TGTGCCAGCAGGCTGCGAGGTGGCAATGAGCAGTTCTTC; j_gene: TRBJ2-1; abundance: NA; d_gene: NA; v_gene: TRBV6-5
CDR3aa: CASSLGQLLAAQETQYF; CDR3nt: TGTGCCAGTAGTTTGGGACAGCTACTAGCGGCTCAAGAGACCCAGTACTTC; j_gene: TRBJ2-5; abundance: NA; d_gene: NA; v_gene: TRBV19
CDR3aa: CASSLVPGQETQYF; CDR3nt: TGTGCCAGCAGCTTAGTTCCAGGTCAAGAGACCCAGTACTTC; j_gene: TRBJ2-5; abundance: NA; d_gene: NA; v_gene: TRBV11-2
CDR3aa: CASSFRGKETQYF; CDR3nt: TGTGCCAGCAGTTTCAGGGGTAAAGAGACCCAGTACTTC; j_gene: TRBJ2-5; abundance: NA; d_gene: NA; v_gene: TRBV28
CDR3aa: CASSNTGQGWYGYTF; CDR3nt: TGTGCCAGCAGTAACACGGGACAGGGGTGGTATGGCTACACCTTC; j_gene: TRBJ1-2; abundance: NA; d_gene: TRBD1; v_gene: TRBV6-5
CDR3aa: CASSAFGQGIAKNIQYF; CDR3nt: TGTGCCAGCTCTGCTTTTGGGCAGGGTATTGCCAAAAACATTCAGTACTTC; j_gene: TRBJ2-4; abundance: NA; d_gene: NA; v_gene: TRBV18
CDR3aa: CASSLRTGSGSGYTF; CDR3nt: TGTGCCAGCAGTCTCCGGACAGGGTCGGGCTCTGGCTACACCTTC; j_gene: TRBJ1-2; abundance: NA; d_gene: TRBD1; v_gene: TRBV28
CDR3aa: CASSPRGGMRDNEQFF; CDR3nt: TGTGCCAGCTCACCACGGGGGGGGATGAGGGACAATGAGCAGTTCTTC; j_gene: TRBJ2-1; abundance: NA; d_gene: TRBD2; v_gene: TRBV18
CDR3aa: CASSYLAGRAGELFF; CDR3nt: TGTGCCAGCAGTTATTTAGCGGGACGTGCCGGGGAGCTGTTTTTT; j_gene: TRBJ2-2; abundance: NA; d_gene: TRBD2; v_gene: TRBV6-5
CDR3aa: CASKPGQVPYGYTF; CDR3nt: TGTGCCAGCAAACCGGGACAGGTTCCATATGGCTACACCTTC; j_gene: TRBJ1-2; abundance: NA; d_gene: TRBD1; v_gene: TRBV2
CDR3aa: CASRGPEWTRNTGELFF; CDR3nt: TGTGCCAGCAGGGGCCCTGAATGGACAAGGAACACCGGGGAGCTGTTTTTT; j_gene: TRBJ2-2; abundance: NA; d_gene: NA; v_gene: TRBV27
CDR3aa: CAWSGKVRFTGELFF; CDR3nt: TGTGCCTGGTCAGGCAAGGTCCGCTTCACCGGGGAGCTGTTTTTT; j_gene: TRBJ2-2; abundance: NA; d_gene: NA; v_gene: TRBV30
CDR3aa: CASSPGTGSGNTIYF; CDR3nt: TGTGCCAGCAGTCCCGGGACTGGCTCTGGAAACACCATATATTTT; j_gene: TRBJ1-3; abundance: NA; d_gene: NA; v_gene: TRBV27
CDR3aa: CASSATGTGELFF; CDR3nt: TGTGCCAGCAGCGCAACTGGTACCGGGGAGCTGTTTTTT; j_gene: TRBJ2-2; abundance: NA; d_gene: NA; v_gene: TRBV9
CDR3aa: CASSVDRGTEAFF; CDR3nt: TGTGCCAGCTCGGTGGACAGGGGCACTGAAGCTTTCTTT; j_gene: TRBJ1-1; abundance: NA; d_gene: TRBD1; v_gene: TRBV18
CDR3aa: CASSHHDRNYGYTF; CDR3nt: TGTGCCAGCAGCCACCATGACAGGAACTATGGCTACACCTTC; j_gene: TRBJ1-2; abundance: NA; d_gene: NA; v_gene: TRBV3-1/TRBV3-2
CDR3aa: CATSLTANYGYTF; CDR3nt: TGTGCCACCAGCTTGACAGCTAACTATGGCTACACCTTC; j_gene: TRBJ1-2; abundance: NA; d_gene: NA; v_gene: TRBV24-1
CDR3aa: CASSFRDRGVSQYF; CDR3nt: TGTGCCAGCAGCTTCCGGGACAGGGGGGTTTCGCAGTATTTT; j_gene: TRBJ2-3; abundance: NA; d_gene: TRBD1; v_gene: TRBV11-3
CDR3aa: CASRSTGWGSINTEAFF; CDR3nt: TGCGCCAGCAGGTCGACAGGATGGGGTAGTATCAACACTGAAGCTTTCTTT; j_gene: TRBJ1-1; abundance: NA; d_gene: NA; v_gene: TRBV5-1
CDR3aa: CASRTTTGSRSGNTIYF; CDR3nt: TGCGCCAGCAGAACCACAACAGGGTCCCGCTCTGGAAACACCATATATTTT; j_gene: TRBJ1-3; abundance: NA; d_gene: NA; v_gene: TRBV5-1
CDR3aa: CASSVDPVSNYGYTF; CDR3nt: TGTGCCAGCAGCGTAGACCCAGTTTCTAACTATGGCTACACCTTC; j_gene: TRBJ1-2; abundance: NA; d_gene: NA; v_gene: TRBV9
CDR3aa: CASSDLAGAIQETQYF; CDR3nt: TGTGCCAGCAGTGATTTAGCGGGAGCGATCCAAGAGACCCAGTACTTC; j_gene: TRBJ2-5; abundance: once; d_gene: TRBD2; v_gene: TRBV2
CDR3aa: CASSLFGALGTEAFF; CDR3nt: TGTGCCAGCAGTTTATTTGGGGCCTTGGGCACTGAAGCTTTCTTT; j_gene: TRBJ1-1; abundance: once; d_gene: NA; v_gene: TRBV27
CDR3aa: CASSPDRGGYGYTF; CDR3nt: TGTGCCAGTAGTCCCGACAGGGGGGGTTATGGCTACACCTTC; j_gene: TRBJ1-2; abundance: NA; d_gene: TRBD1; v_gene: TRBV19
CDR3aa: CASRFGTGGEISYGYTF; CDR3nt: TGTGCCAGCAGGTTCGGGACAGGGGGCGAAATCAGCTATGGCTACACCTTC; j_gene: TRBJ1-2; abundance: NA; d_gene: TRBD1; v_gene: TRBV5-4
CDR3aa: CASSWGSGRETQYF; CDR3nt: TGTGCCAGCAGCTGGGGTTCAGGGCGGGAGACCCAGTACTTC; j_gene: TRBJ2-5; abundance: NA; d_gene: NA; v_gene: TRBV28
CDR3aa: CASSHRQMPTNEQYF; CDR3nt: TGTGCCAGCAGCCACAGACAGATGCCCACCAACGAGCAGTACTTC; j_gene: TRBJ2-7; abundance: NA; d_gene: NA; v_gene: TRBV6-5
CDR3aa: CATSRIETQYF; CDR3nt: TGTGCCACCAGCAGGATAGAGACCCAGTACTTC; j_gene: TRBJ2-5; abundance: NA; d_gene: NA; v_gene: TRBV6-5
CDR3aa: CASSLGTGDGYTF; CDR3nt: TGTGCCAGCAGCTTGGGGACAGGGGATGGCTACACCTTC; j_gene: TRBJ1-2; abundance: NA; d_gene: TRBD1; v_gene: TRBV5-6
CDR3aa: CASSYDILTGNTIYF; CDR3nt: TGTGCCAGCAGTTATGACATACTGACCGGAAACACCATATATTTT; j_gene: TRBJ1-3; abundance: NA; d_gene: NA; v_gene: TRBV6-5
CDR3aa: CASSLISGTGVANEKLFF; CDR3nt: TGTGCCAGTAGCCTAATTTCTGGGACAGGGGTGGCTAATGAAAAACTGTTTTTT; j_gene: TRBJ1-4; abundance: NA; d_gene: TRBD1; v_gene: TRBV19
CDR3aa: CASSLSGGDEQFF; CDR3nt: TGTGCCAGCAGTTTGAGCGGAGGGGATGAGCAGTTCTTC; j_gene: TRBJ2-1; abundance: NA; d_gene: NA; v_gene: TRBV28
CDR3aa: CASQAGEGGTQYF; CDR3nt: TGCGCCAGCCAGGCGGGAGAGGGAGGTACGCAGTATTTT; j_gene: TRBJ2-3; abundance: NA; d_gene: TRBD2; v_gene: TRBV10-1
CDR3aa: CASSLVRTGLDEKLFF; CDR3nt: TGTGCCAGCAGCTTAGTGCGGACAGGGCTTGATGAAAAACTGTTTTTT; j_gene: TRBJ1-4; abundance: NA; d_gene: TRBD1; v_gene: TRBV7-8
CDR3aa: CASRSQGARTDTQYF; CDR3nt: TGTGCCAGCAGGTCACAGGGGGCTAGGACAGATACGCAGTATTTT; j_gene: TRBJ2-3; abundance: NA; d_gene: TRBD1; v_gene: TRBV27
CDR3aa: CASSIRGESYNEQFF; CDR3nt: TGTGCCAGTAGTATCAGGGGGGAGTCCTACAATGAGCAGTTCTTC; j_gene: TRBJ2-1; abundance: NA; d_gene: NA; v_gene: TRBV19
CDR3aa: CASSLSGKETQYF; CDR3nt: TGCGCCAGCAGCTTGTCGGGGAAAGAGACCCAGTACTTC; j_gene: TRBJ2-5; abundance: NA; d_gene: NA; v_gene: TRBV5-1